This T cell receptor (beta chain) was captured by sequencing in a study of cytomegalovirus exposure and HLA in healthy donors. General study findings and limits: Several of the most significant clusters appeared, in a later analysis, to be linked to common viral pathogens.

The PCR made use of 60 Vbeta and 13 Jbeta primers. Assay: immunoSEQ multiplex PCR; the TCRdb copy retains only in-frame clones and omits some. The ten most abundant clones cover 4% to 6% of a sample with 70,000 or so clones. Concerning this clone: Its antigen is not identified.

This TCR was sampled from a man in his forties or fifties in good health and CMV-seronegative. The sequenced sample was PBMCs.

The CDR3 spells CASSPGQGAYNEQFF. The CDR3 nucleotides read TGTGCCAGCTCACCCGGACAGGGGGCCTACAATGAGCAGTTCTTC. The chain recombines TRBV18 with TRBJ2-1, with TRBD1 identical over 10 bases. In germline, CDR1 is KGHSH, CDR2 LQKENI. V lost 3 bases, J lost 2 bases, and 1 base stayed unmatched. CDR3 length equals 15 residues.